This paragraph reports one T cell receptor (beta chain). What it binds is unknown. This CDR3 has 14 amino acids. The V end was cut by 0 bases, the J end by 4 bases, with 9 bases between. The germline CDR1 and CDR2 sequences are SGHVS and FQNEAQ. Clones were read by immunoSEQ multiplex PCR, and TCRdb kept only the in-frame ones, dropping some. The sample has roughly 45,000 clones; 70% to 85% are singletons. This entry is derived from a study of PD-1 blockade in mismatch repair-deficient tumors. Overall study: Patients had over ten mismatch repair-deficient cancer types and were previously treated and progressing. Study-wide results and limits: Tumor-resident clones, often absent from pretreatment blood, expanded after pembrolizumab and then contracted.

The rearrangement uses TRBV7-8 and TRBJ2-5, with D possibly being TRBD2 (6 bases). The clonotype was recovered from an adult with mismatch repair-deficient cancer. The specimen comprised PBMCs, sampled before pembrolizumab treatment. This CDR3 reads CASSLAGGGETQYF. CDR3 in DNA: TGTGCCAGCAGCTTAGCGGGAGGAGGAGAGACCCAGTACTTC.